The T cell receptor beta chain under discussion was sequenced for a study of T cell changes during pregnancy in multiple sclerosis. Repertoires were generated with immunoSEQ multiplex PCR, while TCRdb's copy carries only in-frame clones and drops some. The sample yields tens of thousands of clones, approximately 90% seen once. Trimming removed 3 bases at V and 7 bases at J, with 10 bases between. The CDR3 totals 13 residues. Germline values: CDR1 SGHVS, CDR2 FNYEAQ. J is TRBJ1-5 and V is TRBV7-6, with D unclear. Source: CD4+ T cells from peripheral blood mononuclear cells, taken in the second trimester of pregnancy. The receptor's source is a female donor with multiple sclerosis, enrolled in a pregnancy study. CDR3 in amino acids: CASSLAGGQPQHF. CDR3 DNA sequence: TGTGCCAGCAGCTTGGCGGGTGGACAGCCCCAGCATTTT. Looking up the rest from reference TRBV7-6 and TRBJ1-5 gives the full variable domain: GAGVSQSPRYKVTKRGQDVALRCDPISGHVSLYWYRQALGQGPEFLTYFNYEAQQDKSGLPNDRFSAERPEGSISTLTIQRTEQRDSAMYRCASSLAGGQPQHFGDGTRLSIL.